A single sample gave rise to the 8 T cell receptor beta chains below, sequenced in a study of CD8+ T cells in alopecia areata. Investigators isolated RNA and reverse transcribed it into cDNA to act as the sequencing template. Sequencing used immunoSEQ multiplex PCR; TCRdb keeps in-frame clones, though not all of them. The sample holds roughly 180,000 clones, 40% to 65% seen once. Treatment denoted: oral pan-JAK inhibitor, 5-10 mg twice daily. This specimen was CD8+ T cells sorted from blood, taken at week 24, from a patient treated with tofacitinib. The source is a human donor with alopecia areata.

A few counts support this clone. The CDR3 sequence is CASSGRGTGEDGYTF. The CDR3 DNA reads TGTGCCAGCAGTGGACGAGGGACAGGGGAAGATGGCTACACCTTC. The V and J genes are TRBV9 and TRBJ1-2, with 10 bases matching TRBD1. This CDR3 has 15 amino acids. J was trimmed by 6 bases and V by 5 bases; bases with no gene match: 10. Germline lookup yields CDR1 SGDLS and CDR2 YYNGEE.

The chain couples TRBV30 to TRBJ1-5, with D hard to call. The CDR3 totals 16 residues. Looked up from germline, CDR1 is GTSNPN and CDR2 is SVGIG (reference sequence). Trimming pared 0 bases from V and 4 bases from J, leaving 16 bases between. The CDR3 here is CAWSVQLGGRNQPQHF. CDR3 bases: TGTGCCTGGAGTGTACAATTAGGCGGGAGGAATCAGCCCCAGCATTTT. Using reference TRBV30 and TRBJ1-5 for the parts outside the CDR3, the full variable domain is SQTIHQWPATLVQPVGSPLSLECTVEGTSNPNLYWYRQAAGRGLQLLFYSVGIGQISSEVPQNLSASRPQDRQFILSSKKLLLSDSGFYLCAWSVQLGGRNQPQHFGDGTRLSIL.

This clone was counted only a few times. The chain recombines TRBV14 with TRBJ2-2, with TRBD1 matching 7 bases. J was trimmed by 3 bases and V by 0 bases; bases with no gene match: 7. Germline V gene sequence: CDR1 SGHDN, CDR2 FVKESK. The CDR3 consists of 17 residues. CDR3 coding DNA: TGTGCCAGCAGCCAAGAATACCCCGGACAGGACACCGGGGAGCTGTTTTTT. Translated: CASSQEYPGQDTGELFF.

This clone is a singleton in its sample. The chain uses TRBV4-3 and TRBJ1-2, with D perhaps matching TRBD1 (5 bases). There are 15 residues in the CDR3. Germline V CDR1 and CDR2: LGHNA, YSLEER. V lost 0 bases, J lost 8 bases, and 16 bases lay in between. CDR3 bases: TGCGCCAGCAGCCAAGATGGATTGGGGCCTTTCGGCTACACCTTC. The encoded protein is CASSQDGLGPFGYTF.

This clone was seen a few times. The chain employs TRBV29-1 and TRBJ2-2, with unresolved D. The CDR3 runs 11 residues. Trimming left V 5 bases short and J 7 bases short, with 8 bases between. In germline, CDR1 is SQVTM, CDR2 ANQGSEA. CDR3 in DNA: TGCAGCGTTCAGGATAGCGGGGAGCTGTTTTTT. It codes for CSVQDSGELFF.

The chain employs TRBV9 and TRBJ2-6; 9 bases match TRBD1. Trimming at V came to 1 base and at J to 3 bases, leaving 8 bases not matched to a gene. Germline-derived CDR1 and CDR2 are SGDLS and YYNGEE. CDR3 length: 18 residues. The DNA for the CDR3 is TGTGCCAGCAGCGTAACCCCCGGACAGGGGAGTGGGGCCAACGTCCTGACTTTC. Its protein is CASSVTPGQGSGANVLTF.

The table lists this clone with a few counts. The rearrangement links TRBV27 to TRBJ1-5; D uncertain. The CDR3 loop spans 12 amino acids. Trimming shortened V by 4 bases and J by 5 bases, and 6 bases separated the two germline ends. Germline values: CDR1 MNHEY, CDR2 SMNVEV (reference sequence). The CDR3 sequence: CASSSLHQPQHF. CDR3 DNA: TGTGCCAGCAGTTCCCTCCATCAGCCCCAGCATTTT.

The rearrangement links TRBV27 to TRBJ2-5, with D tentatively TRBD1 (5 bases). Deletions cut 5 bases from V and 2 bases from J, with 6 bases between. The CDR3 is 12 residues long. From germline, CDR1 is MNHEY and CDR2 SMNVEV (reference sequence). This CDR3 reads CASSDRQETQYF. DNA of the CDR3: TGTGCCAGCAGTGACAGACAAGAGACCCAGTACTTC.